The rows below give T cell receptor beta chains drawn from one sample of a study of cytomegalovirus exposure and HLA in healthy donors. Using immunoSEQ multiplex PCR, the repertoire was profiled, and TCRdb retains in-frame clones only, with some absent. This table has approximately 150,000 clones, approximately 80% appearing once. The source material was PBMCs. These receptors came from a man aged 18 to 29 in good health and CMV-seropositive. The CDR3 runs from the conserved cysteine through the conserved F or W.

v_call	j_call	cdr3_aa
TRBV7-9	TRBJ2-4	CASRRTLAKNIQYF
TRBV7-9	TRBJ2-2	CASSPRHRANTGELFF
TRBV6-6	TRBJ2-1	CASSDLLANKFF
TRBV7-8	TRBJ2-5	CASSRGTSGARRMETQYF
TRBV7-9	TRBJ2-7	CASSLAQRVIGEQYF
TRBV5-4	TRBJ2-2	CASSVGTGGGTGELFF
TRBV5-4	TRBJ2-3	CASSSNGDFRGTQYF
TRBV30	TRBJ1-1	CAWQFRGTVNTEAFF
TRBV7-9	TRBJ2-5	CASSPGTSGGFQETQYF
TRBV10-1	TRBJ1-6	CASSEDRGNSPLHF
TRBV19	TRBJ2-1	CASSILAGQGGGEQFF
TRBV14	TRBJ2-1	CASSQGLAVLYREQFF
TRBV7-3	TRBJ2-1	CASSTSGGAYNEQFF
TRBV5-6	TRBJ2-5	CASSSTSLGETQYF
TRBV5-4	TRBJ1-3	CASSRTGDGNTIYF
TRBV7-8	TRBJ1-1	CASSLRTGRTDTEAFF
TRBV27	TRBJ1-4	CASSPRGTGELFF
TRBV7-9	TRBJ2-7	CASSLASARGRYEQYF
TRBV29-1	TRBJ1-1	CSASTGGESEAFF
TRBV4-1	TRBJ1-2	CASSLLPPGQGRHYGYTF
TRBV25-1	TRBJ2-3	CASSEYGGQADTQYF
TRBV2	TRBJ2-7	CASKLDSYEQYF
TRBV7-7	TRBJ2-5	CASSPTSLGETQYF
TRBV10-3	TRBJ2-1	CAISESGSSYNEQFF
TRBV6-5	TRBJ1-1	CASSPQRVNTEAFF
TRBV7-9	TRBJ1-2	CASSLAGQDYGYTF
TRBV10-3	TRBJ2-7	CAISAEDSSYEQYF
TRBV10-3	TRBJ1-1	CAISEGREAITEAFF
TRBV19	TRBJ1-2	CASSIGRETIYTF
TRBV19	TRBJ2-2	CASSKGTHTGELFF
TRBV18	TRBJ1-2	CASSPQQGIYGYTF
TRBV19	TRBJ1-3	CASTPGRGPSGNTIYF
TRBV10-3	TRBJ2-7	CAISETTSGVSEQYF
TRBV5-4	TRBJ1-4	CASSTRTSGNEKLFF
TRBV30	TRBJ2-1	CAWGNKIPGLAGEYNEQFF
TRBV18	TRBJ2-7	CASSHRDRAYEQYF
TRBV2	TRBJ2-2	CASGVLANTGELFF
TRBV4-1	TRBJ2-7	CASSQVETGPYEQYF
TRBV21-1	TRBJ1-2	CASTRTGHGYTF
TRBV11-2	TRBJ1-4	CASSLERQPEKLFF
TRBV2	TRBJ2-7	CASSDLSYEQYF
TRBV5-1	TRBJ1-1	CASSFGRENTEAFF
TRBV28	TRBJ1-1	CASSVFGGHSTEAFF
TRBV4-2	TRBJ2-7	CASSQSQNRAADSYEQYF
TRBV6-1	TRBJ1-1	CASSGPEGVTEAFF